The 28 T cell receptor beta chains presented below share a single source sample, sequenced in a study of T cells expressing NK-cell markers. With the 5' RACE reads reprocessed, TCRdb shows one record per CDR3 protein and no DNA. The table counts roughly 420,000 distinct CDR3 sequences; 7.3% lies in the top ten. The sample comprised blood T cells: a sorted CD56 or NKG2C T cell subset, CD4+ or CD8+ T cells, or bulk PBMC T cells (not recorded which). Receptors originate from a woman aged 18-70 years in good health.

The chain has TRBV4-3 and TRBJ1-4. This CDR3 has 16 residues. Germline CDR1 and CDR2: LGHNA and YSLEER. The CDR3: CASSQDFSGGDEKLFF.

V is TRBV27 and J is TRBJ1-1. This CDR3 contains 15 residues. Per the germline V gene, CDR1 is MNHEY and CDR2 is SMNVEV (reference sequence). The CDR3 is CASSLNARPNTEAFF.

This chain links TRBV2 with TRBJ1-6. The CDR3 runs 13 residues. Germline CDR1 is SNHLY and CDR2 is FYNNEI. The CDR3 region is CASTATFNSPLHF.

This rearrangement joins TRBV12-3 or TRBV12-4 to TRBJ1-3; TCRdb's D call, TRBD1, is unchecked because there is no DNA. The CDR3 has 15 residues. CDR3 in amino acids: CASSASGVAGNTIYF.

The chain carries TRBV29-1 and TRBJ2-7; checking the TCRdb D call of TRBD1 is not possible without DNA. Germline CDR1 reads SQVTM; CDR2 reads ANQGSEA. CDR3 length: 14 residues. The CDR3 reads CSVEDSGTGYEQYF.

The CDR3 sequence is CAWSIGQGSYF. J is TRBJ2-4 and V is TRBV30; TCRdb lists TRBD1, though no DNA is available to test this call. Germline CDR1 reads GTSNPN; CDR2 reads SVGIG (reference sequence). The CDR3 totals 11 residues.

CDR3 region: CSARVGQPEETQYF. The chain employs TRBV20-1 and TRBJ2-5. The CDR3 contains 14 residues. Germline CDR1 reads DFQATT; CDR2 reads SNEGSKA (reference sequence).

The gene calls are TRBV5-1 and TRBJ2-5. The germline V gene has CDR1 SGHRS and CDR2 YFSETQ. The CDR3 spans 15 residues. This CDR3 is CASSLGQGYQETQYF.

Here the CDR3 reads CASSEQGASNTGELFF. The V gene is TRBV12-3 or TRBV12-4, the J gene TRBJ2-2; TCRdb returns TRBD1, unconfirmable since there is no DNA. This CDR3 is 16 amino acids long.

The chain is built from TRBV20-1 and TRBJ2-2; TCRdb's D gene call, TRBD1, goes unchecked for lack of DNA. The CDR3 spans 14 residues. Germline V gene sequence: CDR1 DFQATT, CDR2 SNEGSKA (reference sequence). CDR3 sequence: CSAAQGANTGELFF.

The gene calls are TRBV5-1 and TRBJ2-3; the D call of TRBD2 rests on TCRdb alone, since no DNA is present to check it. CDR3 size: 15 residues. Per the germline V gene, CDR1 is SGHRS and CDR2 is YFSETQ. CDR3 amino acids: CASSLGSSQVDTQYF.

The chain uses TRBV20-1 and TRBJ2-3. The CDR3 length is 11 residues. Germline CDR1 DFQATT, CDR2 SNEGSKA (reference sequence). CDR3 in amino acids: CSSSHTDTQYF.

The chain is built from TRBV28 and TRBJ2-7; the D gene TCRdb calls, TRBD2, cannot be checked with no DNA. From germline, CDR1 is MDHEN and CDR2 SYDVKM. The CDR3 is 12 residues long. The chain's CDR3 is CASGSFPYEQYF.

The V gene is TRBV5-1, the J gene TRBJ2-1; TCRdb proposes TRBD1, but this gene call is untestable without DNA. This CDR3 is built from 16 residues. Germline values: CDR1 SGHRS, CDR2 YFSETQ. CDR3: CASSLGGTGHYNEQFF.

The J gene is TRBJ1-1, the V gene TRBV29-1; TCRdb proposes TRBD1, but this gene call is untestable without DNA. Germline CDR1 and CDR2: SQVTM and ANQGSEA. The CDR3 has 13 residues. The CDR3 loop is CSVQTGGHTEAFF.

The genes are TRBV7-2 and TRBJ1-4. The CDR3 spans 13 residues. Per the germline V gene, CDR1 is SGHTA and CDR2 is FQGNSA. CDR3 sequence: CASSLFEGEKLFF.

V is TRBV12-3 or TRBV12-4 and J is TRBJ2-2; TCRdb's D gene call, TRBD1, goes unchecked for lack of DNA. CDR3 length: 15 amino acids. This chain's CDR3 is CASSFGTGGTGELFF.

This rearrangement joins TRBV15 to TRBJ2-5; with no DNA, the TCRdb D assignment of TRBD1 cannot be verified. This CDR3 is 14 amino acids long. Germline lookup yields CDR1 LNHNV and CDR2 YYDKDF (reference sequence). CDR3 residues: CATSTRTGKETQYF.

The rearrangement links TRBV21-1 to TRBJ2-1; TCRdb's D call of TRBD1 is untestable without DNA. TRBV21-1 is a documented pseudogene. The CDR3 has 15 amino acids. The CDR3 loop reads CASSTGTPGYNEQFF.

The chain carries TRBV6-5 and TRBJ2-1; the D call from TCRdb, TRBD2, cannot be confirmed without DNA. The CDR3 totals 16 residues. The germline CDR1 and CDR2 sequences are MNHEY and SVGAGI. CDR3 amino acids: CASSYGTSGRINEQFF.

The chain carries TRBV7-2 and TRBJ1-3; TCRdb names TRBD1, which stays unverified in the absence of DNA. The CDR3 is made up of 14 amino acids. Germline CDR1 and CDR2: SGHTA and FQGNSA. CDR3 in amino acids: CASSSDSTGNTIYF.

The CDR3 sequence is CAWSVQGAYEQFF. This chain links TRBV30 with TRBJ2-1; TCRdb calls TRBD1, which cannot be checked without DNA. The germline V gene has CDR1 GTSNPN and CDR2 SVGIG (reference sequence). CDR3 length: 13 residues. Looking up the rest from reference TRBV30 and TRBJ2-1 gives the full variable domain: SQTIHQWPATLVQPVGSPLSLECTVEGTSNPNLYWYRQAAGRGLQLLFYSVGIGQISSEVPQNLSASRPQDRQFILSSKKLLLSDSGFYLCAWSVQGAYEQFFGPGTRLTVL.

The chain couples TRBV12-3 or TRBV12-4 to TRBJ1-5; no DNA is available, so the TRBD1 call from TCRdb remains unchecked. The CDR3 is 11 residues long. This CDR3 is CASSFGGPQHF.

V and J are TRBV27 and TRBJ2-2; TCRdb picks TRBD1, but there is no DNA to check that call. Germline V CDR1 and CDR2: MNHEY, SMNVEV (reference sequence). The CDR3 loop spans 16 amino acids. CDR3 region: CASSFRPGGNTGELFF.

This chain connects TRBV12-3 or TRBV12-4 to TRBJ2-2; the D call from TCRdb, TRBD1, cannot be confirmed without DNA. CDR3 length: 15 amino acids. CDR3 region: CASRYRGSSTGELFF.

CDR3 amino acids: CASSPSPSQETQYF. The chain joins TRBV7-2 to TRBJ2-5; the D call from TCRdb, TRBD2, cannot be confirmed without DNA. The CDR3 contains 14 residues. Germline V gives CDR1 SGHTA, CDR2 FQGNSA.

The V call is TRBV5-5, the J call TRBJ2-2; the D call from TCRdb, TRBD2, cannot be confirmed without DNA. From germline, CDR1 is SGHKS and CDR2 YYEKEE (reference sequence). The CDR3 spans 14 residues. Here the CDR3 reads CASSLGPRRRELFF.

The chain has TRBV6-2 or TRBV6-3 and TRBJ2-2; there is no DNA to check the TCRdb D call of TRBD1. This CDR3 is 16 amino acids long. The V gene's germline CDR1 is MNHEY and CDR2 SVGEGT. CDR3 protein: CASRLWGGSGVGELFF.